This TCR beta chain was observed in a study of cytomegalovirus exposure and HLA in healthy donors. Study context: Unique TCRs from HLA-typed donors, 65 million to 85 million of them, were held in an early data release.

PCR used 60 Vbeta primers and 13 Jbeta primers. Generated by immunoSEQ multiplex PCR, the TCRdb table keeps only in-frame clones and is missing some. The sample totals about 140,000 clones; its top ten clones hold approximately 2.6%. This CDR3 contains 15 residues. V was pared by 0 bases and J by 3 bases, with 8 bases between. Germline V gene sequence: CDR1 ENHRY, CDR2 SYGVKD. The chain carries TRBV10-3 and TRBJ1-4; D remains unclear. What was sequenced was PBMCs. This clonotype was obtained from a man aged 40-49 years in good health and CMV-seronegative. This chain's CDR3 is CAISESHSPNEKLFF. As DNA, the CDR3 is TGTGCCATCAGTGAGTCGCACAGCCCTAATGAAAAACTGTTTTTT.